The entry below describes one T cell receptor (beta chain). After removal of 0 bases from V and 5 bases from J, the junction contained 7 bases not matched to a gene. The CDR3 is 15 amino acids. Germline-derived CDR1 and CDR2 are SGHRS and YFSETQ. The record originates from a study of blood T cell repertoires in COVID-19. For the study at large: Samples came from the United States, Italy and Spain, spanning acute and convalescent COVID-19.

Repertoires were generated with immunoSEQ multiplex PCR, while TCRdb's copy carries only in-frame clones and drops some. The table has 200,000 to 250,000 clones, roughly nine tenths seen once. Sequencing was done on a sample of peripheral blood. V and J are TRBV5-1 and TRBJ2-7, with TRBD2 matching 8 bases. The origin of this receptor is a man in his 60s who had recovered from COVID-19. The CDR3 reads CASSLAVGRVNEQYF. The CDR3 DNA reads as TGCGCCAGCAGCTTGGCCGTCGGGAGGGTTAACGAGCAGTACTTC.